The present T cell receptor beta chain was sequenced within a study of T cells after yellow fever vaccination. General study findings and limits: Detected again after the booster were most primary-vaccination clones, at 96% CD4 and around 91% CD8. In FACS-sorted repertoires, abundant clonotypes from the bulk population could appear as contaminants.

TCRdb reprocessed the 5' RACE reads via MiXCR and lists one record per CDR3 protein. This table holds about 350,000 distinct CDR3 sequences, roughly 8.3% found once. This clonotype was counted a few times. Its antigen is as yet unknown. Unmatched junction bases numbered 4, after V lost 5 bases and J lost 1 base. The CDR3 has 15 residues. The germline V gene has CDR1 SEHNR and CDR2 FQNEAQ (reference sequence). This sequence joins TRBV7-9 and TRBJ1-1; 10 bases agree with TRBD1. The input for sequencing was PBMCs, taken more than 35 days after the first yellow fever vaccination. This clonotype was obtained from a man younger than 30 who received the YFV17D yellow fever vaccine. CDR3 sequence reads: CASSLGTGENTEAFF. The CDR3 DNA reads as TGTGCCAGCAGCCTAGGGACAGGGGAGAACACTGAAGCTTTCTTT.